A single T cell receptor (beta chain) is shown here with its context. Its specificity is unknown. The data belong to a study of cytomegalovirus exposure and HLA in healthy donors. Study-level points and caveats: Certain indistinguishable V segments, among them TRBV6-2 and TRBV6-3, were excluded. The Asian-associated ancestry cluster reportedly had fewer N-insertions than the approximately 670-donor mean in a later analysis. Among TCR beta chains of equal frequency, HLA-associated ones were more clonally expanded in a later analysis.

Nominally healthy donors were sampled, though unrecorded immune exposures were likely. 13 Jbeta primers and 60 Vbeta primers were used for the PCR. Only in-frame clones appear in the TCRdb table, and some are missing; sequencing was by immunoSEQ multiplex PCR. The profile covers about 85,000 clones, with over 75% appearing a single time and under 2.5% taken by the ten largest. The CDR3 has 11 amino acids. From germline, CDR1 is MNHEY and CDR2 SMNVEV (reference sequence). Sequencing was done on a sample of PBMCs. This receptor was identified in a boy younger than 18 in good health and CMV-seronegative. The chain uses TRBV27 and TRBJ2-7, with D possibly TRBD1 on 6 matching bases. CDR3 DNA: TGTGCTAGCTCCCAGGGGTACGAGCAGTACTTC. Residues: CASSQGYEQYF.